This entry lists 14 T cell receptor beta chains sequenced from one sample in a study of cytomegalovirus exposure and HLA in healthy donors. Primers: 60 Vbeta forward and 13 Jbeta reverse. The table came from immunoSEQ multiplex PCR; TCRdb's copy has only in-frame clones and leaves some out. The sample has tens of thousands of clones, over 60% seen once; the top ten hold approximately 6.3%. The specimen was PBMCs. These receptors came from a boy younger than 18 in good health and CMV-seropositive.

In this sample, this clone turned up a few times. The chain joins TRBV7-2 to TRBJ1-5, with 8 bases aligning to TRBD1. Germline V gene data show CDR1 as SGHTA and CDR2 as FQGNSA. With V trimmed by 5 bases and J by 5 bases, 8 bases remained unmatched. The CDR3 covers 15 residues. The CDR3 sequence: CASSQKSGGDQPQHF. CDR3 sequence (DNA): TGTGCCAGCAGCCAAAAATCAGGGGGCGATCAGCCCCAGCATTTT. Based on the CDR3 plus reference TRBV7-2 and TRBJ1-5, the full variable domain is GAGVSQSPSNKVTEKGKDVELRCDPISGHTALYWYRQSLGQGLEFLIYFQGNSAPDKSGLPSDRFSAERTGGSVSTLTIQRTQQEDSAVYLCASSQKSGGDQPQHFGDGTRLSIL.

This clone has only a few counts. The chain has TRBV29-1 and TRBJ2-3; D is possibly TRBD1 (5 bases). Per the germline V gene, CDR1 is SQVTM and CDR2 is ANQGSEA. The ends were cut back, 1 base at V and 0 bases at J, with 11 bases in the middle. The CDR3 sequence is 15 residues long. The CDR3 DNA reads TGCAGCGTTGAAGCGACAGTTTCTAGCACAGATACGCAGTATTTT. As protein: CSVEATVSSTDTQYF.

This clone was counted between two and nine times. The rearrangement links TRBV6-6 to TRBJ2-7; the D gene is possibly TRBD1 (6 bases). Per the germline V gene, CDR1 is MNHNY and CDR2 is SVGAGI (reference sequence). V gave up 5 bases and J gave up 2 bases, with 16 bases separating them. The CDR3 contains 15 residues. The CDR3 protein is CASSLTGTPAYEQYF. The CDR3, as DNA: TGTGCCAGCAGTCTTACAGGGACACCCGCCTACGAGCAGTACTTC.

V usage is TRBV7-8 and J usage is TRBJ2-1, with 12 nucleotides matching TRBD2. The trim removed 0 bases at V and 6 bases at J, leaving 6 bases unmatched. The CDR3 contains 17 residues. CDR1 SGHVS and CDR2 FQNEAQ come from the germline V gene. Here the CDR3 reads CASSLAPTSGSINEQFF. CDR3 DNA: TGTGCCAGCAGCTTAGCTCCGACTAGCGGGAGTATCAATGAGCAGTTCTTC.

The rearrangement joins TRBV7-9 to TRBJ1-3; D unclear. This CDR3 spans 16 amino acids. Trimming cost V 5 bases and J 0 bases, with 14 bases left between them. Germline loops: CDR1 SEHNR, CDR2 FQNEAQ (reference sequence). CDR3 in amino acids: CASSRERASSGNTIYF. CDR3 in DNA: TGTGCCAGCAGCCGGGAACGGGCGAGCTCTGGAAACACCATATATTTT.

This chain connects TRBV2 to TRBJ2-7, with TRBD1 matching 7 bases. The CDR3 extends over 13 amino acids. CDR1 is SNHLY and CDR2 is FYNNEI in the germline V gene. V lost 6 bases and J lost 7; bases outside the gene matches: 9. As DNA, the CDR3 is TGTGCCAGCAGCCGGGACAGCCACTGGGAGCAGTACTTC. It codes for CASSRDSHWEQYF.

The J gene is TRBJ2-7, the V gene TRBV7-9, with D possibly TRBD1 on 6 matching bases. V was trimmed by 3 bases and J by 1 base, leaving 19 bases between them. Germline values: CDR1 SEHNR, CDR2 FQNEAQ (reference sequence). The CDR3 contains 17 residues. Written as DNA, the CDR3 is TGTGCCAGCAGCTTGGGGACCTACAGGGTTGAATCCTACGAGCAGTACTTC. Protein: CASSLGTYRVESYEQYF.

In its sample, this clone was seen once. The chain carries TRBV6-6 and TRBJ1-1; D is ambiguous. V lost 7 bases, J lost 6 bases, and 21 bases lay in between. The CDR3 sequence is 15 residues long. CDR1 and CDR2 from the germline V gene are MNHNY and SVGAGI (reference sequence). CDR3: CASTRLSGSLAEAFF. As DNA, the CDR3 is TGTGCCAGCACCCGCTTAAGTGGCAGTTTGGCTGAAGCTTTCTTT.

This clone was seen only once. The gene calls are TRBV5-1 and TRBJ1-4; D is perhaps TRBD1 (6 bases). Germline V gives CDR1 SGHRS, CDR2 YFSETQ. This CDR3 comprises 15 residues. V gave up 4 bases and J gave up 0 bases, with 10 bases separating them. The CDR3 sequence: CASSADSATNEKLFF. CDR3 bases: TGCGCCAGCAGCGCGGACAGCGCAACTAATGAAAAACTGTTTTTT. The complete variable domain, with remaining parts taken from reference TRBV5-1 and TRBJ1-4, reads KAGVTQTPRYLIKTRGQQVTLSCSPISGHRSVSWYQQTPGQGLQFLFEYFSETQRNKGNFPGRFSGRQFSNSRSEMNVSTLELGDSALYLCASSADSATNEKLFFGSGTQLSVL.

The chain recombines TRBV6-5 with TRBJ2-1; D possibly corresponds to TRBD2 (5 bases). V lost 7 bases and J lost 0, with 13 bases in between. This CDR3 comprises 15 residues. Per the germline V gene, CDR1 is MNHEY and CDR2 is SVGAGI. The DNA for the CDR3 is TGTGCCAGCACCCAGCGGACGAGCTCCTACAATGAGCAGTTCTTC. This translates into CASTQRTSSYNEQFF.

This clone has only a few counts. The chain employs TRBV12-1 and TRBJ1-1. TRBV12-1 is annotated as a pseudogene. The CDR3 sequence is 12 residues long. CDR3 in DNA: TGTGCCAGCAGCTTTGGAGGGGAGGGAGCTTTCTTT. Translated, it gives CASSFGGEGAFF.

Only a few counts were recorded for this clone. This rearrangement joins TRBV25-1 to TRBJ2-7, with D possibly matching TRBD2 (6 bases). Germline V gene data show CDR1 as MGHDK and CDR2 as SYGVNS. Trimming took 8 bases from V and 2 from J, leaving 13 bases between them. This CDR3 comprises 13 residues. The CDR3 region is CASLGDSPYEQYF. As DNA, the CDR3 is TGTGCCAGCCTGGGGGACTCCCCCTACGAGCAGTACTTC.

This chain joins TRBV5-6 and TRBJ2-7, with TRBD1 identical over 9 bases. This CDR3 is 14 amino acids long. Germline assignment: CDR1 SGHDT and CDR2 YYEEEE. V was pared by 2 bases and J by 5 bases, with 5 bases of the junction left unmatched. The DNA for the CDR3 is TGTGCCAGCAGCTTCGGGACAGGGCGACACGAGCAGTACTTC. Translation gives CASSFGTGRHEQYF.

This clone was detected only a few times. The CDR3 DNA sequence: TGCGCCAGCAGCCAAGAAGTCCGGACAGGGAGGGCAGCTTTCTTT. Translated, it gives CASSQEVRTGRAAFF. The chain recombines TRBV4-3 with TRBJ1-1, with 8 positions matching TRBD1. The germline V gene has CDR1 LGHNA and CDR2 YSLEER. CDR3 size: 15 residues. Losses at the gene ends were 0 bases for V and 10 bases for J; bases not matched to a gene: 10.